The clone carrying this TCR beta chain was counted many times. TCRdb reprocessed the 5' RACE reads via MiXCR and lists one record per CDR3 protein. The sample records about 240,000 distinct CDR3 sequences, 10% being singletons. The CDR3 loop spans 15 amino acids. Per the germline V gene, CDR1 is DFQATT and CDR2 is SNEGSKA (reference sequence). V lost 6 bases and J lost 5, with 20 bases in between. Healthy Caucasians provided all donations. These data come from a study of identical twins. Sequenced: memory T cells sorted from blood. The TCR was taken from a man between 50 and 59 years old in good health. The chain combines TRBV20-1 with TRBJ1-5; the D gene is possibly TRBD1 (6 bases). The CDR3 DNA sequence: TGCAGTGCCCTAAGGACAGAGCCTTTGGATCAGCCCCAGCATTTT. Its translation: CSALRTEPLDQPQHF.